The next 12 T cell receptor beta chains were all read from a single sample in a study of cytomegalovirus exposure and HLA in healthy donors (dated by TCRdb to about 2017). Library method: the immunoSEQ multiplex PCR assay. TCRdb holds this immuneACCESS table with in-frame rearrangements only. Some clones are missing; in checked studies, unresolved V genes explain under half, and the rest has no known cause. The sample table lists approximately 190,000 clones, roughly 88% of them with a count of one. 10% to 15% of the sample comes from the top ten. Material: PBMCs. The receptor set was obtained from a woman in her twenties or thirties in good health and CMV-seropositive.

This clone was counted a few times. The genes are TRBV2 and TRBJ2-7, with 9 bases aligning to TRBD1. CDR1 is SNHLY, CDR2 FYNNEI, per germline. This CDR3 has 15 residues. After removal of 5 bases from V and 1 base from J, the junction contained 6 bases not matched to a gene. For the CDR3, the DNA is TGTGCCAGCAGTTTTCTCGGGACAGGGTCCTACGAGCAGTACTTC. Amino acids: CASSFLGTGSYEQYF.

The chain links TRBV6-1 to TRBJ2-5, with 9 bases fitting TRBD2. Germline values: CDR1 MNHNS, CDR2 SASEGT. The length of the CDR3 is 15 residues. Trimming removed 1 base from V and 5 bases from J; junction bases left unmatched: 5. CDR3 in amino acids: CASSEGLAAGETQYF. CDR3 DNA sequence: TGTGCCAGCAGTGAAGGACTAGCGGCCGGGGAGACCCAGTACTTC.

As concerns this clone: One junction end disagrees with the germline gene, perhaps due to a read error. The chain carries TRBV7-9 and TRBJ1-2, with D unclear. The CDR3 extends over 12 amino acids. From germline, CDR1 is SEHNR and CDR2 FQNEAQ (reference sequence). CDR3 loop: CASSLVGDGYTF. CDR3 nucleotide sequence: TGTGCCAGCAGTTTAGTGGGAGATGGCTACACCTTC.

The J gene is TRBJ2-3, the V gene TRBV19; tentatively, D is TRBD2 (6 bases). This CDR3 region has 14 residues. In germline, CDR1 is LNHDA, CDR2 SQIVND (reference sequence). Trimming stripped 5 bases from V and 1 base from J, with 10 bases between. The CDR3 reads CASSYSGGTDTQYF. CDR3 coding DNA: TGTGCCAGTAGTTATAGCGGAGGCACAGATACGCAGTATTTT. Full variable domain (outside the CDR3, taken from reference TRBV19 and TRBJ2-3): DGGITQSPKYLFRKEGQNVTLSCEQNLNHDAMYWYRQDPGQGLRLIYYSQIVNDFQKGDIAEGYSVSREKKESFPLTVTSAQKNPTAFYLCASSYSGGTDTQYFGPGTRLTVL.

The rearrangement links TRBV7-9 to TRBJ2-7, with D maybe TRBD1 (6 bases). The CDR3 has 12 amino acids. The ends were cut back, 5 bases at V and 4 bases at J, with 9 bases in the middle. Germline CDR1 is SEHNR and CDR2 is FQNEAQ (reference sequence). In DNA form, the CDR3 reads TGTGCCAGCAGCACCGGACAGTACGAGCAGTACTTC. Protein product: CASSTGQYEQYF.

The gene calls are TRBV27 and TRBJ2-7, with TRBD2 matching 10 bases. Germline lookup yields CDR1 MNHEY and CDR2 SMNVEV (reference sequence). The trim removed 8 bases at V and 4 bases at J, leaving 11 bases unmatched. The CDR3 is 15 residues long. The CDR3 nucleotides read TGTGCCAGCTCCGTGACGGTTAGCGGGAGGTACGAGCAGTACTTC. As protein: CASSVTVSGRYEQYF.

The chain has TRBV28 and TRBJ2-3; D is perhaps TRBD2 (5 bases). The ends were cut back, 2 bases at V and 1 base at J, with 13 bases in the middle. Germline CDR1 MDHEN, CDR2 SYDVKM. CDR3 length equals 16 residues. CDR3 in amino acids: CASSLVGGLGTDTQYF. The DNA for the CDR3 is TGTGCCAGCAGTTTAGTGGGCGGGCTGGGCACAGATACGCAGTATTTT.

The chain links TRBV7-9 to TRBJ2-3, with unresolved D. CDR1 is SEHNR, CDR2 FQNEAQ, per germline (reference sequence). V lost 4 bases, J lost 5 bases, and 10 bases lay in between. The CDR3 consists of 13 residues. CDR3 sequence: CASSSRRGDTQYF. The DNA for the CDR3 is TGTGCCAGCAGCTCCAGACGCGGAGATACGCAGTATTTT.

The chain has TRBV18 and TRBJ2-5; D is uncertain. Trimming stripped 3 bases from V and 2 bases from J, with 7 bases between. Germline CDR1 is KGHSH and CDR2 is LQKENI. CDR3 length equals 13 residues. CDR3 nucleotide sequence: TGTGCCAGCTCACCTGCGGAGCAAGAGACCCAGTACTTC. It specifies CASSPAEQETQYF.

This chain links TRBV5-1 with TRBJ1-1; the match to TRBD1 covers 7 bases. Germline V gene data show CDR1 as SGHRS and CDR2 as YFSETQ. J lost 3 bases, V lost 5 bases, and 4 bases had no gene match. The CDR3 is made up of 13 amino acids. CDR3: CASSPDRDTEAFF. The CDR3 DNA reads as TGCGCCAGCAGTCCCGACAGGGACACTGAAGCTTTCTTT.

The genes are TRBV7-6 and TRBJ1-2, with 10 bases fitting TRBD1. The CDR3 length is 14 residues. Germline-derived CDR1 and CDR2 are SGHVS and FNYEAQ. V dropped 5 bases and J dropped 6; count of bases not matched to a gene: 6. CDR3 DNA: TGTGCCAGCAGCCACACCGGGACAGGGGATGGCTACACCTTC. Its protein is CASSHTGTGDGYTF.

The chain joins TRBV7-8 to TRBJ1-5; D not resolved. V was trimmed by 7 bases and J by 5 bases, leaving 21 bases between them. The germline V gene has CDR1 SGHVS and CDR2 FQNEAQ. This CDR3 is built from 16 residues. CDR3 in amino acids: CASKIGGRNGHQPQHF. CDR3 nucleotide sequence: TGTGCCAGCAAAATCGGAGGGCGGAACGGCCATCAGCCCCAGCATTTT.